The sequence of this TCR beta chain was determined in a study of blood T cell repertoires in COVID-19. V lost 7 bases and J lost 7; bases outside the gene matches: 4. Germline V gene sequence: CDR1 MNHEY, CDR2 SVGAGI. CDR3 length: 12 residues. In the original workflow: Reference gene primer amplification in the assay estimated nucleated cell counts. TCRdb's table, derived via immunoSEQ multiplex PCR, lists solely in-frame clones and lacks some. From that table come the V and J calls and clone size; the DNA was used to work out D and trimming. The sample consists of a few hundred thousand clones, just over 85% of them appearing once.

V is TRBV6-5 and J is TRBJ1-2, with 9 bases matching TRBD1. Sample: peripheral blood. This receptor was obtained from a woman in her twenties or thirties with active or convalescent COVID-19. The CDR3 coding sequence is TGTGCCAGCAAAGGGACAGGGTTTGGCTACACCTTC. Protein: CASKGTGFGYTF.